These 11 T cell receptor beta chains were sequenced from one sample in a study of shared clonotypes between healthy human individuals. Sequencing was performed with immunoSEQ multiplex PCR; in TCRdb, only in-frame clones are kept and a portion is missing. The table includes about 1.4 million clones, about 96% detected once. The sequenced sample consisted of naive CD4+ T cells sorted from blood. The subset is: CD45RA+ positively selected. The receptors here all came from a man aged 30 to 45 in good health.

This chain links TRBV7-3 with TRBJ2-2, with 7 bases lining up with TRBD2. V was clipped by 6 bases and J by 7 bases; unmatched bases: 2. Germline V gene lookup returns CDR1 SGHTA and CDR2 FQGTGA. The CDR3 length is 12 residues. This chain's CDR3 is CASRGGSGELFF. The CDR3 coding sequence is TGTGCCAGCAGGGGCGGGAGCGGGGAGCTGTTTTTT.

The J gene is TRBJ2-4, the V gene TRBV4-1; D unclear. From germline, CDR1 is MGHRA and CDR2 YSYEKL. V was clipped by 5 bases and J by 0 bases, with 17 bases between them. The CDR3 has 17 amino acids. CDR3 bases: TGCGCCAGCAGCTACAAGATGGGGAATTTAGCCAAAAACATTCAGTACTTC. It encodes CASSYKMGNLAKNIQYF.

In the case of this clone: Within the sample, other DNA sequences also encode this same CDR3. CDR3 protein: CASSVKRGETQYF. Here the CDR3 DNA reads TGTGCCAGCAGTGTTAAGCGGGGGGAGACCCAGTACTTC. This chain connects TRBV2 to TRBJ2-5; 8 bases map to TRBD2. This CDR3 spans 13 amino acids. Looked up from germline, CDR1 is SNHLY and CDR2 is FYNNEI. V was clipped by 4 bases and J by 5 bases; unmatched bases: 3. Full variable domain (outside the CDR3, taken from reference TRBV2 and TRBJ2-5): EPEVTQTPSHQVTQMGQEVILRCVPISNHLYFYWYRQILGQKVEFLVSFYNNEISEKSEIFDDQFSVERPDGSNFTLKIRSTKLEDSAMYFCASSVKRGETQYFGPGTRLLVL.

The chain uses TRBV5-6 and TRBJ2-6; 8 bases match TRBD1. Germline values: CDR1 SGHDT, CDR2 YYEEEE. The V segment lost 2 bases and the J segment 1 base; nucleotides outside the gene matches: 8. This CDR3 region has 18 residues. The CDR3 here is CASSLSGTGKSGANVLTF. The CDR3 coding sequence is TGTGCCAGCAGCTTATCCGGGACAGGAAAGTCTGGGGCCAACGTCCTGACTTTC.

The V gene is TRBV5-4, the J gene TRBJ2-3, with a possible D match to TRBD2 (5 bases). V shed 4 bases and J shed 3 bases, with 21 bases lying between them. Germline CDR1 and CDR2: SGHNT and YYREEE (reference sequence). This CDR3 has 17 residues. DNA for the CDR3: TGTGCCAGCAGCCCCACCCCCTTGTTGGGAGAGACAGATACGCAGTATTTT. Translated: CASSPTPLLGETDTQYF.

The chain couples TRBV9 to TRBJ1-3, with D possibly being TRBD1 (6 bases). V was shortened by 4 bases and J by 4 bases, with 9 bases between the two germline ends. This CDR3 contains 13 residues. Germline CDR1 reads SGDLS; CDR2 reads YYNGEE. In nucleotides, the CDR3 is TGTGCCAGCAGCACAGGACAGGGAAACACCATATATTTT. This codes for CASSTGQGNTIYF.

The V and J genes are TRBV6-6 and TRBJ1-3, with D possibly TRBD1 on 6 matching bases. V was shortened by 6 bases and J by 8 bases, with 23 bases between the two germline ends. Germline V gene data show CDR1 as MNHNY and CDR2 as SVGAGI (reference sequence). The CDR3 consists of 16 residues. The CDR3 DNA reads as TGTGCCAGCAGCAATACAATGGGGGCTGGAGTAGACACCATATATTTT. Protein product: CASSNTMGAGVDTIYF.

This clone is a singleton in its sample. CDR3 loop: CASSLAGTTYEQYF. The CDR3 DNA reads as TGCGCCAGCAGCCTAGCGGGAACGACCTACGAGCAGTACTTC. The gene calls are TRBV10-2 and TRBJ2-7; TRBD2 aligns across 9 bases. Germline V lookup: CDR1 WSHSY, CDR2 SAAADI. CDR3 size: 14 residues. V was pared by 6 bases and J by 2 bases, with 5 bases of the junction left unmatched.

The chain couples TRBV5-1 to TRBJ2-5; D gene ambiguous. The CDR3 is made up of 12 amino acids. Trimming shortened V by 4 bases and J by 5 bases, and 9 bases separated the two germline ends. The germline CDR1 and CDR2 sequences are SGHRS and YFSETQ. The CDR3, as DNA: TGCGCCAGCAGCCCCACAGACGAGACCCAGTACTTC. This codes for CASSPTDETQYF.

The gene calls are TRBV25-1 and TRBJ2-3; no clear D. CDR1 MGHDK and CDR2 SYGVNS come from the germline V gene. Trimming left V 3 bases short and J 2 bases short, with 15 bases between. The CDR3 contains 16 residues. The CDR3 DNA sequence: TGTGCCAGCAGTGACCGACAATCGGCGCCCACAGATACGCAGTATTTT. This gives the protein CASSDRQSAPTDTQYF.

The chain employs TRBV6-1 and TRBJ2-1; 7 bases are shared with TRBD1. With 2 bases clipped from V and 2 bases from J, the junction kept 3 bases outside the gene matches. Germline V gives CDR1 MNHNS, CDR2 SASEGT. This CDR3 is 15 amino acids long. This CDR3 reads CASSETGVPYNEQFF. The CDR3 coding sequence is TGTGCCAGCAGTGAAACAGGGGTCCCCTACAATGAGCAGTTCTTC.